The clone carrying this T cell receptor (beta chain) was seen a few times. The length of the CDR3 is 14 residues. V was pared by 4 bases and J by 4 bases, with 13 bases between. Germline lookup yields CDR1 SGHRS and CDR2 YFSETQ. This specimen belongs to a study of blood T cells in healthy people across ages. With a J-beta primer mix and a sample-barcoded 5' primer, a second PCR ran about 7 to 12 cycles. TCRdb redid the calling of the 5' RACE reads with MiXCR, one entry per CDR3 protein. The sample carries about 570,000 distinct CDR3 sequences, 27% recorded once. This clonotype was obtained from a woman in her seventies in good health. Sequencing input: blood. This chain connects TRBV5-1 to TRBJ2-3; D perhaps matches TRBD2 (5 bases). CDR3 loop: CASSRYGEPDTQYF. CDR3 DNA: TGCGCCAGCAGCCGATACGGGGAACCAGATACGCAGTATTTT.